The subject of this entry is one TCR beta chain. Its antigen remains unknown. This entry belongs to a study of T cells after posttransplantation cyclophosphamide. Findings and limits, study-wide: TRB clonality was highly associated with recipient CMV seropositivity and reactivation. Skin or GI-infiltrating T cells shared few TRB sequences with blood. Later blood repertoires were often dominated by clones from the donor CD8+ memory compartment.

CDR1 SGHDT and CDR2 YYEEEE come from the germline V gene. Unmatched junction bases numbered 2, after V lost 0 bases and J lost 8 bases. The CDR3 is 13 residues long. Some clones are missing from TCRdb's copy, which holds only in-frame ones; the method was immunoSEQ multiplex PCR. The table lists approximately 30,000 clones, around 86% of them singletons. V and J are TRBV5-6 and TRBJ1-2, with TRBD1 identical over 9 bases. The source is a man in his forties or fifties. The sample was PBMCs. The CDR3 reads CASSLGTGAGYTF. DNA of the CDR3: TGTGCCAGCAGCTTGGGGACAGGGGCGGGCTACACCTTC.